Listed here is a single TCR beta chain. Investigators spread the genomic DNA of each subset evenly over several immunoSEQ plates. This table comes from immunoSEQ multiplex PCR, and its TCRdb copy is limited to in-frame clones, with some not included. Of hundreds of thousands of clones in the sample, more than 95% were seen once. This sample was taken from a study of shared clonotypes between healthy human individuals. Overall study context: There were three CD4 naive, three CD4 memory, two CD8 naive and one CD8 memory plates per donor.

Selected positively for CCR7 and CD45RO-negative, naive CD8 cells excluded terminally differentiated effector memory CD45RA+ cells. CDR3 length: 15 amino acids. V was pared by 6 bases and J by 4 bases, with 7 bases of the junction left unmatched. Looked up from germline, CDR1 is LNHDA and CDR2 is SQIVND (reference sequence). This clonotype was obtained from a young man in good health. The sequenced material came from naive CD8+ T cells sorted from blood. The J gene is TRBJ2-3, the V gene TRBV19, with TRBD2 matching over 10 bases. CDR3 sequence (DNA): TGTGCCAGTAGCCCTCTAGCGGGAGTGGCAGATACGCAGTATTTT. Translated: CASSPLAGVADTQYF.